This T cell receptor beta chain appears in the sequencing data of a study of monozygotic twins with inflammatory bowel disease. Points from the study as a whole: Other individuals had fewer clonotypes in common with IBD patients than with healthy twins, especially with disease activity.

TCRdb reprocessed the 5' RACE reads and keeps a single row for each CDR3 protein, giving no DNA. The sample holds around 410,000 distinct CDR3 sequences. As concerns this clonotype: Its antigen remains unidentified.

The CDR3 contains 14 residues. Germline loops: CDR1 LGHDT, CDR2 YNNKEL (reference sequence). The clonotype was recovered from a human donor with ulcerative colitis or Crohn's disease, or a healthy co-twin of an affected twin (not recorded which). J is TRBJ1-3 and V is TRBV3-1; TCRdb indicates TRBD1, and absent DNA this call remains unverified. The sequencing sample was made of blood. CDR3 residues: CASRNTDSGNTIYF.